The present T cell receptor (beta chain) was sequenced within a study of blood T cell repertoires in COVID-19. The sample holds a few counts of this clone. Living in 24 US areas, the participants were between roughly 18 and 90 years of age. Repertoires were generated with immunoSEQ multiplex PCR, while TCRdb's copy carries only in-frame clones and drops some. The sample gives around 140,000 clones, 80% to 90% of which show up once; about 2.4% is in the top ten. Germline V gene lookup returns CDR1 SGHNT and CDR2 YENEEA. V lost 1 base to trimming and J lost 2 bases, with 12 bases between them. The CDR3 runs to 16 residues.

What was sequenced was PBMCs or T cells enriched from blood (not recorded which). This receptor was identified in a man aged 40-49 years with acute COVID-19. The chain employs TRBV11-3 and TRBJ2-1, with D perhaps TRBD2 (6 bases). CDR3 sequence (DNA): TGTGCCAGCAGCTTAGGGGTGGCGGGGACCTACAATGAGCAGTTCTTC. Translating it yields CASSLGVAGTYNEQFF.